This section outlines one T cell receptor beta chain sequence together with its context. These data originate in a study of blood T cell repertoires in COVID-19. Study information: Samples came from the United States, Italy and Spain, spanning acute and convalescent COVID-19.

The ends lost 5 bases at V and 3 bases at J; junction bases unmatched: 6. CDR3 length equals 15 residues. Per the germline V gene, CDR1 is SGHRS and CDR2 is YFSETQ. Repertoires were generated with immunoSEQ multiplex PCR, while TCRdb's copy carries only in-frame clones and drops some. The sample records about 280,000 clones, approximately 90% being singletons. The receptor was isolated from a man aged 35-49 years with acute or convalescent COVID-19. The specimen sequenced was peripheral blood. The genes are TRBV5-1 and TRBJ2-1; 9 bases are shared with TRBD2. CDR3 protein: CASRPLAGVYNEQFF. The CDR3 DNA follows: TGCGCCAGCAGACCATTAGCGGGGGTCTACAATGAGCAGTTCTTC.